These 21 T cell receptor beta chains came from one sample sequenced in a study of a mutant IDH1 vaccine in newly diagnosed glioma. Their target antigens are unknown. Time point denoted: week 11, during vaccination. Every single dose of the vaccine, 300 ug of mutant IDH1 20-mer peptide, came with topical imiquimod. Libraries were prepared by immunoSEQ multiplex PCR; TCRdb keeps only in-frame clonotypes and omits some of them. The sample yields 110,000 or so clones, roughly 90% seen once. The source was PBMCs, collected from a glioma patient whose treatment included an IDH1 peptide vaccine. These receptors all stem from a woman aged 50 to 65 with glioma.

V and J are TRBV6-5 and TRBJ1-2; 11 bases are shared with TRBD1. The CDR3 consists of 14 residues. Germline assignment: CDR1 MNHEY and CDR2 SVGAGI. J lost 5 bases, V lost 5 bases, and 4 bases had no gene match. CDR3 bases: TGTGCCAGCAGTCGCGGACAGGGGGCATATGGCTACACCTTC. Amino acids: CASSRGQGAYGYTF.

Note on this clone: Other DNA variants within this sample encode the same CDR3. The chain joins TRBV19 to TRBJ2-3, with TRBD2 matching 7 bases. The CDR3 runs 16 residues. Losses at the gene ends were 2 bases for V and 4 bases for J; bases not matched to a gene: 9. Per the germline V gene, CDR1 is LNHDA and CDR2 is SQIVND (reference sequence). In DNA, the CDR3 is TGTGCCAGTAGTATACGGGTTAGCGGGCCTTCAGATACGCAGTATTTT. Translation gives CASSIRVSGPSDTQYF.

The V call is TRBV30, the J call TRBJ2-1; D unclear. V gave up 0 bases and J gave up 5 bases, with 8 bases separating them. Germline V lookup: CDR1 GTSNPN, CDR2 SVGIG (reference sequence). CDR3 length: 13 residues. Here the CDR3 DNA reads TGTGCCTGGAGTGTTTATGCTCACAATGAGCAGTTCTTC. Translated: CAWSVYAHNEQFF.

The CDR3 DNA reads TGTGCCAGCAGCCCCCGCACTAGCGGGAGGAAAACAGATACGCAGTATTTT. Its translation: CASSPRTSGRKTDTQYF. The V call is TRBV7-8, the J call TRBJ2-3; 12 bases are a match to TRBD2. This CDR3 is 17 amino acids long. Germline assignment: CDR1 SGHVS and CDR2 FQNEAQ. The trim removed 5 bases at V and 3 bases at J, leaving 9 bases unmatched. The whole variable domain, remainder taken from reference TRBV7-8 and TRBJ2-3, is GAGVSQSPRYKVAKRGQDVALRCDPISGHVSLFWYQQALGQGPEFLTYFQNEAQLDKSGLPSDRFFAERPEGSVSTLKIQRTQQEDSAVYLCASSPRTSGRKTDTQYFGPGTRLTVL.

The chain combines TRBV18 with TRBJ2-2; D perhaps matches TRBD2 (5 bases). V gave up 2 bases and J gave up 1 base, with 14 bases separating them. Germline CDR1 reads KGHSH; CDR2 reads LQKENI. CDR3 length: 17 amino acids. CDR3 loop: CASSPVSGSLNTGELFF. CDR3 in DNA: TGTGCCAGCTCACCAGTCTCGGGATCCCTGAACACCGGGGAGCTGTTTTTT.

This clone was seen only once. The V gene is TRBV5-1, the J gene TRBJ2-7; the D is unclear. There are 13 residues in the CDR3. Trimming took 2 bases from V and 4 from J, leaving 10 bases between them. CDR1 and CDR2 (germline): SGHRS, YFSETQ. The CDR3 is CASSFGILYEQYF. The CDR3 DNA sequence: TGCGCCAGCAGCTTTGGAATCCTATACGAGCAGTACTTC.

The chain recombines TRBV30 with TRBJ1-2; D is ambiguous. The germline V and J ends were trimmed by 1 base and 4 bases, with 13 bases remaining between them. The CDR3 loop spans 14 amino acids. Germline V CDR1 and CDR2: GTSNPN, SVGIG (reference sequence). This CDR3 reads CAWSAPGFSYGYTF. Written as DNA, the CDR3 is TGTGCCTGGAGTGCCCCAGGCTTTTCCTATGGCTACACCTTC.

The J gene is TRBJ2-1, the V gene TRBV27, with D perhaps matching TRBD2 (6 bases). Trimming removed 5 bases from V and 2 bases from J, with 13 bases in between. Germline lookup yields CDR1 MNHEY and CDR2 SMNVEV (reference sequence). This CDR3 spans 15 amino acids. The CDR3 is CASSIRDLPYNEQFF. In nucleotides, the CDR3 is TGTGCCAGCAGTATCCGGGACTTACCCTACAATGAGCAGTTCTTC.

The rearrangement links TRBV27 to TRBJ2-1; TRBD1 is a possible D gene (5 bases). CDR1 is MNHEY, CDR2 SMNVEV, per germline (reference sequence). The CDR3 spans 14 residues. The ends were cut back, 0 bases at V and 7 bases at J, with 10 bases in the middle. The CDR3 here is CASSLSKGLNEQFF. CDR3 bases: TGTGCCAGCAGTTTATCGAAGGGGTTGAATGAGCAGTTCTTC.

This rearrangement joins TRBV7-9 to TRBJ2-7; 7 positions match TRBD2. After removal of 5 bases from V and 5 bases from J, the junction contained 12 bases not matched to a gene. This CDR3 is 15 amino acids long. CDR1 and CDR2 from the germline V gene are SEHNR and FQNEAQ (reference sequence). The CDR3 bases are TGTGCCAGCAGCCACGGACTAGGCCTCCTTGACGAGCAGTACTTC. Protein sequence: CASSHGLGLLDEQYF.

The chain is built from TRBV5-1 and TRBJ2-2; no reliable D call. The CDR3 spans 15 residues. Germline loops: CDR1 SGHRS, CDR2 YFSETQ. The V end was cut by 4 bases, the J end by 0 bases, with 10 bases between. The CDR3 DNA reads TGCGCCAGCAGCCCGCCGTCCGCGAACACCGGGGAGCTGTTTTTT. It is translated as CASSPPSANTGELFF. Together with reference TRBV5-1 and TRBJ2-2, the CDR3 gives the full variable domain: KAGVTQTPRYLIKTRGQQVTLSCSPISGHRSVSWYQQTPGQGLQFLFEYFSETQRNKGNFPGRFSGRQFSNSRSEMNVSTLELGDSALYLCASSPPSANTGELFFGEGSRLTVL.

The chain links TRBV19 to TRBJ2-3, with D possibly being TRBD1 (6 bases). The CDR3 spans 14 residues. V dropped 7 bases and J dropped 0 bases, with 11 bases sitting between them. Germline V gene lookup returns CDR1 LNHDA and CDR2 SQIVND (reference sequence). The CDR3, as DNA: TGTGCCAGTACGAGGGGGATTAGCACAGATACGCAGTATTTT. Protein: CASTRGISTDTQYF.

V usage is TRBV7-8 and J usage is TRBJ1-2, with D hard to call. V was cut by 5 bases and J by 9 bases, with 13 bases left in between. Germline CDR1 and CDR2: SGHVS and FQNEAQ. This CDR3 is built from 12 residues. The CDR3, as DNA: TGTGCCAGCAGCCCGACGGAGTATCGCTACACCTTC. This encodes CASSPTEYRYTF.

The CDR3 loop reads CASSLFRDNQPQHF. The CDR3 DNA sequence: TGTGCCAGCAGTTTATTTAGAGACAATCAGCCCCAGCATTTT. The chain has TRBV28 and TRBJ1-5; no reliable D call. This CDR3 region has 14 residues. Germline V gene sequence: CDR1 MDHEN, CDR2 SYDVKM. The V gene lost 1 base and the J gene lost 3 bases, with 7 bases spanning the gap.

The genes are TRBV19 and TRBJ1-2; TRBD1 might be the D (5 bases). The CDR3 is made up of 15 amino acids. V was pared by 1 base and J by 5 bases, with 14 bases between. From germline, CDR1 is LNHDA and CDR2 SQIVND (reference sequence). The CDR3 reads CASSIAPGTDYGYTF. In DNA, the CDR3 is TGTGCCAGTAGTATAGCCCCCGGGACGGATTATGGCTACACCTTC.

The sample holds one count of this clone. The V call is TRBV5-1, the J call TRBJ2-7; D not resolved. Germline-derived CDR1 and CDR2 are SGHRS and YFSETQ. CDR3 length: 12 residues. V lost 0 bases to trimming and J lost 6 bases, with 7 bases between them. CDR3 DNA sequence: TGCGCCAGCAGCTTGGCTGGGCCCGAGCAGTACTTC. This gives the protein CASSLAGPEQYF.

The genes are TRBV5-1 and TRBJ2-7; perhaps TRBD1 as D (7 bases). The CDR3 runs to 15 residues. Germline CDR1 SGHRS, CDR2 YFSETQ. The V gene lost 4 bases and the J gene lost 1 base, with 15 bases spanning the gap. CDR3 bases: TGCGCCAGCAGCCAGGGGGTAGCGGTTTCCTACGAGCAGTACTTC. Protein product: CASSQGVAVSYEQYF. The variable domain in full, with the rest retrieved from reference TRBV5-1 and TRBJ2-7, is KAGVTQTPRYLIKTRGQQVTLSCSPISGHRSVSWYQQTPGQGLQFLFEYFSETQRNKGNFPGRFSGRQFSNSRSEMNVSTLELGDSALYLCASSQGVAVSYEQYFGPGTRLTVT.

This sequence joins TRBV10-1 and TRBJ2-1; TRBD1 might be the D (6 bases). The CDR3 is 13 residues long. The V gene lost 6 bases and the J gene lost 4 bases, with 10 bases spanning the gap. From germline, CDR1 is WNHNN and CDR2 SYGVQD (reference sequence). The CDR3 sequence: CASSNRAYNEQFF. CDR3 in DNA: TGCGCCAGCAGCAACAGGGCGTACAATGAGCAGTTCTTC.

This chain joins TRBV6-1 and TRBJ1-1, with 9 bases aligning to TRBD1. This CDR3 contains 14 residues. V lost 5 bases, J lost 7 bases, and 8 bases stayed unmatched. The germline V gene encodes CDR1 MNHNS and CDR2 SASEGT. DNA for the CDR3: TGTGCCAGCAGTCTAAGGACAGGGGAAGATGAAGCTTTCTTT. This translates into CASSLRTGEDEAFF.

This clone was detected once. The V gene is TRBV5-1, the J gene TRBJ2-2; 10 nucleotides line up with TRBD1. Germline CDR1 is SGHRS and CDR2 is YFSETQ. The CDR3 is 15 amino acids. Trimming at V came to 7 bases and at J to 1 base, leaving 4 bases not matched to a gene. CDR3 in amino acids: CASEGTGVNTGELFF. CDR3 in DNA: TGCGCCAGCGAAGGGACAGGGGTGAACACCGGGGAGCTGTTTTTT.

The CDR3 spells CASSAAYEQYF. The CDR3, as DNA: TGTGCCAGCAGCGCCGCCTACGAGCAGTACTTC. This chain uses TRBV11-2 with TRBJ2-7; D is ambiguous. CDR3 size: 11 residues. Deletions cut 5 bases from V and 2 bases from J, with 4 bases between. CDR1 and CDR2 (germline): SGHAT, FQNNGV.